These 3 T cell receptor beta chains were all obtained from the same sample, sequenced in a study of PD-1 blockade in mismatch repair-deficient tumors. TCRdb's table, derived via immunoSEQ multiplex PCR, lists solely in-frame clones and lacks some. Here the sample spans just under 80,000 clones, 80% to 90% being singletons. The sequencing used peripheral blood, collected 44 weeks after starting pembrolizumab. The receptor source for this set is an adult with mismatch repair-deficient cancer.

This clone was seen a handful of times. This chain links TRBV30 with TRBJ1-1; the D is unclear. Germline CDR1 is GTSNPN and CDR2 is SVGIG (reference sequence). The CDR3 covers 12 residues. V was pared by 0 bases and J by 3 bases, with 5 bases between. The CDR3 sequence is CAWSVTDTEAFF. The CDR3 DNA sequence: TGTGCCTGGAGTGTAACGGACACTGAAGCTTTCTTT.

CDR3 protein: CASSWDGRSGLFF. The CDR3 DNA reads as TGTGCCAGCAGCTGGGATGGTCGTTCGGGGCTGTTTTTT. The chain employs TRBV7-3 and TRBJ2-2; D gene uncertain. The CDR3 runs 13 residues. Trimming left V 4 bases short and J 13 bases short, with 16 bases between. CDR1 and CDR2 from the germline V gene are SGHTA and FQGTGA.

The V call is TRBV11-3, the J call TRBJ2-1; a weak D match, TRBD1 (5 bases). The CDR3 runs 16 residues. Between the trimmed V and J ends, which lost 4 bases and 3 bases, there was a span of 16 bases. Germline V gives CDR1 SGHNT, CDR2 YENEEA. The chain's CDR3 is CASSSLKQRGYNEQFF. The CDR3 region has the DNA TGTGCCAGCAGCTCCCTCAAACAAAGGGGCTACAATGAGCAGTTCTTC.